The 21 T cell receptor beta chains below all came from one sample that was sequenced in a study of shared clonotypes between healthy human individuals. Assay: immunoSEQ multiplex PCR; the TCRdb copy retains only in-frame clones and omits some. The sample has 400,000 to 600,000 clones, around 96% seen once. Sequencing input: naive CD4+ T cells sorted from blood. Subset given: CD45RA+ positively selected. These receptors were obtained from a woman aged 30 to 39 in good health.

The V call is TRBV9, the J call TRBJ1-4; D unresolved. Germline values: CDR1 SGDLS, CDR2 YYNGEE. V lost 3 bases, J lost 8 bases, and 17 bases lay in between. CDR3 length: 15 amino acids. The CDR3 loop is CASSASAGEWEKLFF. The CDR3, as DNA: TGTGCCAGCAGCGCGTCTGCGGGAGAGTGGGAAAAACTGTTTTTT.

This chain uses TRBV11-2 with TRBJ2-1; weak D call: TRBD1 (5 bases). This CDR3 is 11 amino acids long. Trimming took 6 bases from V and 10 from J, leaving 10 bases between them. The germline V gene encodes CDR1 SGHAT and CDR2 FQNNGV. In nucleotides, the CDR3 is TGTGCCAGCAGGGGGCTACGCGAGCAGTTCTTC. It specifies CASRGLREQFF. The variable domain in full, completed from reference TRBV11-2 and TRBJ2-1, reads EAGVAQSPRYKIIEKRQSVAFWCNPISGHATLYWYQQILGQGPKLLIQFQNNGVVDDSQLPKDRFSAERLKGVDSTLKIQPAKLEDSAVYLCASRGLREQFFGPGTRLTVL.

The chain employs TRBV28 and TRBJ1-5, with D tentatively TRBD1 (5 bases). The germline V gene has CDR1 MDHEN and CDR2 SYDVKM. The CDR3 runs 15 residues. V dropped 3 bases and J dropped 3 bases, with 12 bases sitting between them. The CDR3 protein is CASSFRGPFNQPQHF. The DNA of the CDR3 is TGTGCCAGCAGTTTTAGGGGACCCTTCAATCAGCCCCAGCATTTT.

The chain carries TRBV4-1 and TRBJ2-3; no firm D call. Between the trimmed V and J ends, which lost 1 base and 0 bases, there was a span of 8 bases. The germline CDR1 and CDR2 sequences are MGHRA and YSYEKL. CDR3 size: 15 residues. The CDR3 sequence: CASSQVKLSTDTQYF. The CDR3 region has the DNA TGCGCCAGCAGCCAAGTGAAACTGAGCACAGATACGCAGTATTTT.

This clone appeared a single time. The V call is TRBV19, the J call TRBJ2-2; 8 bases are a match to TRBD1. The CDR3 consists of 14 residues. Germline CDR1 is LNHDA and CDR2 is SQIVND (reference sequence). With 3 bases clipped from V and 7 bases from J, the junction kept 4 bases outside the gene matches. The chain's CDR3 is CASSMQGAIGELFF. CDR3 coding DNA: TGTGCCAGTAGTATGCAGGGGGCGATCGGGGAGCTGTTTTTT.

The V and J genes are TRBV7-2 and TRBJ1-2, with D unresolved. The germline V gene encodes CDR1 SGHTA and CDR2 FQGNSA. The CDR3 sequence is 14 residues long. Trimming stripped 5 bases from V and 4 bases from J, with 14 bases between. The CDR3 sequence is CASSRSTAGYGYTF. DNA for the CDR3: TGTGCCAGCAGCCGATCGACGGCGGGCTATGGCTACACCTTC.

The chain joins TRBV7-4 to TRBJ2-7; D perhaps matches TRBD2 (5 bases). CDR1 and CDR2 (germline): SGHVT, SQSDAQ. Between the trimmed V and J ends, which lost 5 bases and 5 bases, there was a span of 16 bases. CDR3 length: 14 amino acids. The CDR3 sequence is CASSTRTSNHEQYF. CDR3 nucleotide sequence: TGTGCCAGCAGCACCCGAACTAGTAACCACGAGCAGTACTTC.

The V gene is TRBV18, the J gene TRBJ2-2; D call uncertain. Per the germline V gene, CDR1 is KGHSH and CDR2 is LQKENI. Trimming stripped 3 bases from V and 7 bases from J, with 15 bases between. This CDR3 spans 15 amino acids. The CDR3 region has the DNA TGTGCCAGCTCACCTCAAGTTTCGTACAGCGGGGAGCTGTTTTTT. This gives the protein CASSPQVSYSGELFF.

This chain joins TRBV7-9 and TRBJ2-3; 11 positions agree with TRBD2. This CDR3 comprises 16 residues. Germline lookup yields CDR1 SEHNR and CDR2 FQNEAQ (reference sequence). V shed 6 bases, J shed 4 bases, and the junction held 9 bases outside the gene matches. The CDR3 coding sequence is TGTGCCAGCAGATCCAAACTAGCGGGAGTATCAGATACGCAGTATTTT. It encodes CASRSKLAGVSDTQYF.

The DNA for the CDR3 is TGTGCCAGCAGAGTAGCGGGAGGGCCGGCGAACACCGGGGAGCTGTTTTTT. Protein product: CASRVAGGPANTGELFF. J is TRBJ2-2 and V is TRBV5-4; 11 bases align to TRBD2. The CDR3 sequence is 17 residues long. Germline lookup yields CDR1 SGHNT and CDR2 YYREEE (reference sequence). The V segment lost 5 bases and the J segment 0 bases; nucleotides outside the gene matches: 6.

V and J are TRBV28 and TRBJ1-1; 7 bases agree with TRBD1. Unmatched junction bases numbered 8, after V lost 6 bases and J lost 1 base. The V gene's germline CDR1 is MDHEN and CDR2 SYDVKM. The CDR3 consists of 15 residues. The CDR3: CASRIGTAENTEAFF. CDR3 sequence (DNA): TGTGCCAGCAGAATCGGGACAGCCGAGAACACTGAAGCTTTCTTT.

V usage is TRBV19 and J usage is TRBJ2-7; TRBD2 might be the D (5 bases). The CDR3 sequence is 14 residues long. Germline CDR1 is LNHDA and CDR2 is SQIVND (reference sequence). With 5 bases removed from V and 5 bases from J, the gap between germline ends came to 16 bases. CDR3 amino acids: CASSVATRDHEQYF. In DNA, the CDR3 is TGTGCCAGTAGTGTAGCGACACGAGACCACGAGCAGTACTTC.

The chain is built from TRBV27 and TRBJ1-2, with unresolved D. Germline assignment: CDR1 MNHEY and CDR2 SMNVEV (reference sequence). With 10 bases removed from V and 2 bases from J, the gap between germline ends came to 14 bases. The CDR3 extends over 13 amino acids. The DNA for the CDR3 is TGTGCCAAAAGCCAGATAGGCAACTATGGCTACACCTTC. Amino acid sequence: CAKSQIGNYGYTF.

The chain carries TRBV5-1 and TRBJ1-3, with 8 bases fitting TRBD1. The CDR3 covers 17 residues. The V segment lost 0 bases and the J segment 0 bases; nucleotides outside the gene matches: 5. Per the germline V gene, CDR1 is SGHRS and CDR2 is YFSETQ. The CDR3 nucleotides are TGCGCCAGCAGCTTGGCAGGGGGCCTAAGCTCTGGAAACACCATATATTTT. Encoded protein: CASSLAGGLSSGNTIYF.

This clone was counted only a few times. At the DNA level, this CDR3 is encoded by other sequences in the same sample as well. The rearrangement joins TRBV6-5 to TRBJ1-5; D gene unclear. The CDR3 sequence is 13 residues long. Between the trimmed V and J ends, which lost 5 bases and 6 bases, there was a span of 11 bases. Per the germline V gene, CDR1 is MNHEY and CDR2 is SVGAGI. CDR3 DNA: TGTGCCAGCAGTCAACAAGGCGGTCAGCCCCAGCATTTT. Residues: CASSQQGGQPQHF.

The CDR3 sequence: CASRRTSGSYYEQYF. CDR3 DNA sequence: TGTGCCAGTAGAAGGACTAGCGGGAGTTACTACGAGCAGTACTTC. This chain connects TRBV19 to TRBJ2-7; 13 bases map to TRBD2. V lost 6 bases and J lost 3; bases outside the gene matches: 5. The CDR3 consists of 15 residues. Germline CDR1 is LNHDA and CDR2 is SQIVND (reference sequence).

This rearrangement joins TRBV29-1 to TRBJ2-3; TRBD2 matches at 12 bases. Per the germline V gene, CDR1 is SQVTM and CDR2 is ANQGSEA. The length of the CDR3 is 15 residues. The J segment lost 4 bases and the V segment lost 7 bases, leaving 9 bases of the junction unmatched. The CDR3 DNA reads TGCAGCGCCAGACTAGCGGGAGTCGCTTCAGATACGCAGTATTTT. Translation gives CSARLAGVASDTQYF.

The chain joins TRBV7-8 to TRBJ1-4; unclear D gene. Germline V gene lookup returns CDR1 SGHVS and CDR2 FQNEAQ. V lost 4 bases and J lost 13, with 16 bases in between. This CDR3 has 13 amino acids. CDR3 coding DNA: TGTGCCAGCAGCTATGGCGTGGGCGATAGACTGTTTTTT. It yields the protein CASSYGVGDRLFF. The full variable domain, in which reference TRBV7-8 and TRBJ1-4 provide the parts outside the CDR3, is GAGVSQSPRYKVAKRGQDVALRCDPISGHVSLFWYQQALGQGPEFLTYFQNEAQLDKSGLPSDRFFAERPEGSVSTLKIQRTQQEDSAVYLCASSYGVGDRLFFGSGTQLSVL.

The chain joins TRBV29-1 to TRBJ2-5, with TRBD2 matching 8 bases. The CDR3 extends over 13 amino acids. Trimming took 4 bases from V and 2 from J; bases not matched to a gene: 3. Germline V gene sequence: CDR1 SQVTM, CDR2 ANQGSEA. The CDR3 sequence: CSVGGRMQETQYF. CDR3 DNA: TGCAGCGTTGGCGGGAGGATGCAAGAGACCCAGTACTTC.

The chain carries TRBV6-5 and TRBJ2-1; possible D gene TRBD1, 6 bases. Trimming took 0 bases from V and 9 from J, leaving 15 bases between them. Germline V gives CDR1 MNHEY, CDR2 SVGAGI. The CDR3 is 15 residues long. The CDR3 loop reads CASSYSLYEGGEQFF. The CDR3 coding sequence is TGTGCCAGCAGTTACTCGCTATATGAAGGGGGTGAGCAGTTCTTC.

V usage is TRBV5-1 and J usage is TRBJ2-5; D unresolved. The CDR3 is 13 amino acids. CDR1 and CDR2 from the germline V gene are SGHRS and YFSETQ. Trimming pared 7 bases from V and 2 bases from J, leaving 12 bases between. The CDR3 DNA reads TGCGCCAGCTTCGAGCAGATTCAAGAGACCCAGTACTTC. Its protein is CASFEQIQETQYF.